What follows describes a single T cell receptor beta chain. A multiplex PCR was run with 60 Vbeta primers and 13 Jbeta primers. In the original analysis: Roughly 11 million shared chains were among around 80 million unique TCR beta chains counted in a later analysis. Produced via immunoSEQ multiplex PCR; TCRdb's table is partial and in-frame only. V and J calls plus clone size are reproduced from that table; the DNA served to infer D and trimming. This repertoire includes approximately 140,000 clones. The length of the CDR3 is 14 residues. Trimming pared 3 bases from V and 4 bases from J, leaving 11 bases between. Germline V lookup: CDR1 SNHLY, CDR2 FYNNEI. Nominal health characterized the donors when sampled, though unrecorded immune exposures were likely. This entry is derived from a study of cytomegalovirus exposure and HLA in healthy donors.

The gene calls are TRBV2 and TRBJ2-3; D might be TRBD1 (7 bases). The receptor was isolated from a woman between 45 and 60 years old in good health and CMV-seronegative. The sequenced sample consisted of PBMCs. CDR3 in amino acids: CASSDQGGPDTQYF. For the CDR3, the DNA is TGTGCCAGCAGTGATCAGGGGGGCCCAGATACGCAGTATTTT.